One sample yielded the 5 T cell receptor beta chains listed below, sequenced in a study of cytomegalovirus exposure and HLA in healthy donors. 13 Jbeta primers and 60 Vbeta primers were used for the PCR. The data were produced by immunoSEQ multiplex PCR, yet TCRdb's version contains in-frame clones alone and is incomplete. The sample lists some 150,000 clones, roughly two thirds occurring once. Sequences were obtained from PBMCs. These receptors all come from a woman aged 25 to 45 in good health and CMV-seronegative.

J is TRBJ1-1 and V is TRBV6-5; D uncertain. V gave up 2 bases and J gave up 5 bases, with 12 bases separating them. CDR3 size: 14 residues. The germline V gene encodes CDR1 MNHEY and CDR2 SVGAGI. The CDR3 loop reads CASSYPDGGTEAFF. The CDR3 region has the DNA TGTGCCAGCAGTTACCCCGATGGAGGAACTGAAGCTTTCTTT.

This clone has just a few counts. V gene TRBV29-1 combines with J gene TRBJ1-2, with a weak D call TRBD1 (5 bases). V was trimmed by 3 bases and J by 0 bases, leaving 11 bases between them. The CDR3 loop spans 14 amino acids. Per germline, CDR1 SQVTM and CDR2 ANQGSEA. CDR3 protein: CSVEGGESNYGYTF. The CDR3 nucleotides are TGCAGCGTTGAGGGGGGGGAATCTAACTATGGCTACACCTTC.

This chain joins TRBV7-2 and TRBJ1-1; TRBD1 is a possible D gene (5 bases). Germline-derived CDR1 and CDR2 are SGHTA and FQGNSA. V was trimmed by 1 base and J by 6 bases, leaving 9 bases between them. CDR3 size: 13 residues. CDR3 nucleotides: TGTGCCAGCAGCTTAGGCGGGACTGCTGAAGCTTTCTTT. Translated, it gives CASSLGGTAEAFF. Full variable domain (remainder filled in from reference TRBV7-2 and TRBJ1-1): GAGVSQSPSNKVTEKGKDVELRCDPISGHTALYWYRQSLGQGLEFLIYFQGNSAPDKSGLPSDRFSAERTGGSVSTLTIQRTQQEDSAVYLCASSLGGTAEAFFGQGTRLTVV.

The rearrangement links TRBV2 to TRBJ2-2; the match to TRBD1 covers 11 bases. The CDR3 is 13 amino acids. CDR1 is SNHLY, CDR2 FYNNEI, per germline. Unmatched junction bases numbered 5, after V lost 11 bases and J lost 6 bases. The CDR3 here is CAGGQGEAGELFF. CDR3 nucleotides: TGTGCCGGGGGACAGGGGGAGGCCGGGGAGCTGTTTTTT.

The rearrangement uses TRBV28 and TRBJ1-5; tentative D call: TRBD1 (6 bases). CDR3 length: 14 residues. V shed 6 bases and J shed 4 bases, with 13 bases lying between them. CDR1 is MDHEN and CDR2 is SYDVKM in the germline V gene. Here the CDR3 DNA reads TGTGCCAGCAGACTTACAGGGTTAAATCAGCCCCAGCATTTT. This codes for CASRLTGLNQPQHF. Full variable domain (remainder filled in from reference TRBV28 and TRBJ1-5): DVKVTQSSRYLVKRTGEKVFLECVQDMDHENMFWYRQDPGLGLRLIYFSYDVKMKEKGDIPEGYSVSREKKERFSLILESASTNQTSMYLCASRLTGLNQPQHFGDGTRLSIL.